The source of this T cell receptor (beta chain) is a study of T cell changes during pregnancy in multiple sclerosis (dated by TCRdb to about 2019). About the study as a whole: Changes in the T cell repertoire over the course of pregnancy were examined in this study in women with multiple sclerosis.

At the junction V is shortened by 7 bases and J by 2 bases, with 15 bases in between. From cysteine to phenylalanine, the CDR3 is 14 amino acids long. Kept here is only the CDR3 DNA, which spans 42 bases and is read in frame from base 1. The germline V gene (reference sequence) gives CDR1 as MNHEY and CDR2 as SMNVEV. Library prep was done by the immunoSEQ multiplex PCR assay. TCRdb re-hosts the immuneACCESS table, in-frame sequences only. Its copies lack some clones; in the studies checked, an unresolved V gene accounts for under half of them, and the cause for the rest is not known. The sample contains about 120,000 clones, about 93% of them found a single time. The ten largest make up 6.2% of the sample. About this clone itself: Its antigen remains undetermined. There are no base qualities to consult, and no much larger clone falls within one base.

The chain employs TRBV27 and TRBJ2-7; TRBD2 is perhaps the D gene, given 6 matching bases. The sequenced sample was peripheral blood, obtained before pregnancy. This TCR came from a female donor with multiple sclerosis, enrolled in a pregnancy study. The CDR3: CASKLGRGAYEQYF. The DNA sequence is given as TGTGCCAGCAAATTGGGGCGGGGTGCCTACGAGCAGTACTTC.